These T cell receptor beta chains were read from a single sample in a study of T cell responses to AZD1222 COVID-19 vaccine. This table comes from immunoSEQ multiplex PCR, and its TCRdb copy is limited to in-frame clones, with some not included. Counted here are approximately 140,000 clones, roughly 93% occurring once; the ten biggest clones make up 4.5% to 6%. Sequenced material: peripheral blood, taken on day 0 of AZD1222 vaccination. The receptors derive from an adult in good health. CDR3s include the opening cysteine and the closing phenylalanine or tryptophan. The D gene is left open where the match is weak. Size tells how often a clone was seen (once, few, many) or the class of an expanded clone, and some rows leave it out.

V	J	size	D	CDR3	DNA
TRBV10-3	TRBJ1-1	NA	NA	CAISSNRSRTNTEAFF	TGTGCCATCAGTTCGAATCGGAGCAGGACGAACACTGAAGCTTTCTTT
TRBV5-1	TRBJ1-1	NA	NA	CASSLALEGGEAFF	TGCGCCAGCAGCCTTGCCTTGGAGGGAGGAGAAGCTTTCTTT
TRBV5-6	TRBJ2-1	once	TRBD2	CASLPRGERYNEQFF	TGTGCCAGCCTCCCCCGGGGGGAGAGATACAATGAGCAGTTCTTC
TRBV11-2	TRBJ1-2	NA	NA	CASSLIGWGQGIYYGYTF	TGTGCCAGCAGCTTAATAGGGTGGGGCCAAGGGATCTACTATGGCTACACCTTC
TRBV12-3/TRBV12-4	TRBJ2-7	NA	NA	CASSQGRYEQYF	TGTGCCAGCAGCCAGGGGAGGTACGAGCAGTACTTC
TRBV7-8	TRBJ2-3	NA	NA	CASSLRWGGSTDTQYF	TGTGCCAGCAGCTTAAGATGGGGCGGGAGCACAGATACGCAGTATTTT
TRBV4-1	TRBJ2-3	NA	NA	CASSQTTRSTDTQYF	TGCGCCAGCAGCCAAACTACAAGGAGCACAGATACGCAGTATTTT
TRBV11-2	TRBJ1-1	NA	NA	CASSLVGGGGKAFF	TGTGCCAGCAGCTTAGTTGGGGGAGGGGGGAAAGCTTTCTTT
TRBV10-2	TRBJ2-1	NA	NA	CASKGSHPSSYNEQFF	TGCGCCAGCAAGGGGTCACACCCCAGCTCCTACAATGAGCAGTTCTTC
TRBV18	TRBJ1-2	NA	NA	CASSPLDRYGYTF	TGTGCCAGCTCACCACTAGACAGATACGGCTACACCTTC
TRBV24-1	TRBJ1-2	NA	TRBD1	CATSDRGQGRYGYTF	TGTGCCACCAGTGACCGGGGACAGGGACGCTATGGCTACACCTTC
TRBV3-1/TRBV3-2	TRBJ1-1	NA	NA	CASSQGVNTEAFF	TGTGCCAGCAGCCAAGGGGTGAACACTGAAGCTTTCTTT
TRBV5-5	TRBJ1-1	NA	NA	CASSFPGRGRTTEAFF	TGTGCCAGCAGTTTTCCTGGTCGGGGGCGTACCACTGAAGCTTTCTTT
TRBV7-9	TRBJ1-2	NA	TRBD1	CASSPGTVHGYTF	TGTGCCAGCAGCCCCGGGACAGTTCATGGCTACACCTTC
TRBV27	TRBJ2-1	once	NA	CASSSGSSYNEQFF	TGTGCCAGCAGCTCCGGGAGTTCCTACAATGAGCAGTTCTTC
TRBV19	TRBJ1-4	NA	NA	CASGGALGKLFF	TGTGCCAGTGGAGGGGCGCTAGGAAAACTGTTTTTT
TRBV6-2/TRBV6-3	TRBJ2-1	NA	TRBD2	CASSYFPAGGLGEQFF	TGTGCCAGCAGTTACTTCCCAGCGGGAGGACTCGGTGAGCAGTTCTTC
TRBV30	TRBJ1-6	NA	NA	CAWSEADKANSPLHF	TGTGCCTGGAGTGAGGCTGACAAAGCCAATTCACCCCTCCACTTT
TRBV18	TRBJ2-7	NA	NA	CASSALGHEQYF	TGTGCCAGCTCCGCCCTGGGCCACGAGCAGTACTTC
TRBV9	TRBJ1-6	NA	NA	CASSAGQDGSPLHF	TGTGCCAGCAGCGCAGGACAAGATGGTTCACCCCTCCACTTT
TRBV4-3	TRBJ2-3	NA	NA	CASSQDPGDTQYF	TGCGCCAGCAGCCAAGATCCGGGGGATACGCAGTATTTT
TRBV5-1	TRBJ2-2	NA	TRBD2	CASSGKTGWDYYNTGELFF	TGCGCCAGCAGCGGAAAAACTGGTTGGGACTACTATAACACCGGGGAGCTGTTTTTT
TRBV19	TRBJ1-5	NA	NA	CASSIGWVGIRQPQHF	TGTGCCAGTAGTATAGGTTGGGTAGGGATACGGCAGCCCCAGCATTTT
TRBV27	TRBJ1-4	NA	NA	CASSLTPGDVLFF	TGTGCCAGCAGTCTAACCCCGGGGGACGTTCTGTTTTTT
TRBV6-1	TRBJ1-6	NA	NA	CASSAAVASGSVSYNSPLHF	TGTGCCAGCAGTGCTGCTGTCGCCTCAGGGAGTGTCTCCTATAATTCACCCCTCCACTTT
TRBV9	TRBJ1-1	few	NA	CASSVDGVQTEAFF	TGTGCCAGCAGCGTAGACGGGGTACAGACTGAAGCTTTCTTT
TRBV7-2	TRBJ2-2	NA	TRBD2	CASSPELATGELFF	TGTGCCAGCAGCCCGGAACTAGCGACCGGGGAGCTGTTTTTT
TRBV30	TRBJ1-4	NA	NA	CAWRGGDEKLFF	TGTGCCTGGAGGGGAGGGGATGAAAAACTGTTTTTT
TRBV6-5	TRBJ2-2	NA	NA	CAIGGHPGNTGELFF	TGTGCCATCGGGGGTCACCCTGGGAACACCGGGGAGCTGTTTTTT
TRBV28	TRBJ1-1	NA	NA	CASSPPTGRDTEAFF	TGTGCCAGCAGTCCTCCGACAGGCAGGGACACTGAAGCTTTCTTT
TRBV19	TRBJ2-7	NA	TRBD1	CASSAGQGYEQYF	TGTGCCAGTAGTGCGGGACAGGGCTACGAGCAGTACTTC
TRBV6-5	TRBJ1-1	NA	TRBD1	CASSYLNRGGREAFF	TGTGCCAGCAGTTACCTGAACAGGGGGGGCCGTGAAGCTTTCTTT